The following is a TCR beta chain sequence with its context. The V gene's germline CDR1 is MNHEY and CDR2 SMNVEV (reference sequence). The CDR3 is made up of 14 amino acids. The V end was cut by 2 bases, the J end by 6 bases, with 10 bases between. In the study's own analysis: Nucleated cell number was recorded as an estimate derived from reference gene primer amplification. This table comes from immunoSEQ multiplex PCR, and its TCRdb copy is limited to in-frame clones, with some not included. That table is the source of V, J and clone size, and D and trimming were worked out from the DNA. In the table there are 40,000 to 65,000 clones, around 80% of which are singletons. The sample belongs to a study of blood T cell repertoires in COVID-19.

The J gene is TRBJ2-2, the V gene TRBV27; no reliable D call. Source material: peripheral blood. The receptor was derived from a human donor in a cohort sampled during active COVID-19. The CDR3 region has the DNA TGTGCCAGCAGTTTAAGCGTGAGCGCCGGGGAGCTGTTTTTT. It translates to CASSLSVSAGELFF.